The 28 T cell receptor beta chains reported below all come from one sample, sequenced in a study of shared clonotypes between healthy human individuals (dated by TCRdb to 2020 to 2022). The library was generated by the immunoSEQ multiplex PCR assay. The source is immuneACCESS, and TCRdb retained only in-frame sequences with V and J called. Part of the clones is not carried over; for the studies checked, unresolved V genes explain less than half of this, and the remainder is unexplained. For this sample there are 2,500,000 or so clones; 85% to 95% appear just once. Around 0.14% of the sample lies in the top ten. Sequencing input: naive CD4+ T cells sorted from blood. The sample's cell subset or site, from its label and the paper: CD45RA+ positively selected. The receptors were gathered from a young man in good health.

J is TRBJ1-5 and V is TRBV7-8; the D gene is possibly TRBD1 (5 bases). Germline V lookup: CDR1 SGHVS, CDR2 FQNEAQ. V lost 0 bases and J lost 7, with 16 bases in between. This CDR3 spans 16 amino acids. This CDR3 reads CASSLAPLTVRQPQHF. The CDR3 bases are TGTGCCAGCAGCTTAGCGCCGTTGACAGTTCGCCAGCCCCAGCATTTT.

The V gene is TRBV7-9, the J gene TRBJ2-3; 15 nucleotides line up with TRBD2. V shed 4 bases, J shed 4 bases, and the junction held 6 bases outside the gene matches. The CDR3 has 17 amino acids. Germline V CDR1 and CDR2: SEHNR, FQNEAQ (reference sequence). The CDR3 protein is CASSSGTSGRMADTQYF. The CDR3 bases are TGTGCCAGCAGCTCCGGGACTAGCGGGAGGATGGCAGATACGCAGTATTTT.

The J gene is TRBJ2-5, the V gene TRBV7-2, with D tentatively TRBD2 (7 bases). Germline CDR1 is SGHTA and CDR2 is FQGNSA. The CDR3 spans 16 residues. Trimming removed 1 base from V and 5 bases from J, with 17 bases in between. CDR3 in DNA: TGTGCCAGCAGCTTAGGAGGGGGGGCAACCCGGGAGACCCAGTACTTC. It translates to CASSLGGGATRETQYF.

The CDR3 protein is CAWHRTGENGYTF. The CDR3 nucleotides read TGTGCCTGGCATAGAACAGGGGAAAATGGCTACACCTTC. V usage is TRBV30 and J usage is TRBJ1-2; 7 nucleotides align to TRBD1. In germline, CDR1 is GTSNPN, CDR2 SVGIG (reference sequence). With V trimmed by 5 bases and J by 6 bases, 9 bases remained unmatched. The CDR3 is 13 amino acids.

This clone was seen just once. V usage is TRBV5-8 and J usage is TRBJ1-1; TRBD1 is a possible D gene (5 bases). The germline CDR1 and CDR2 sequences are SGHTS and YDEGEE. CDR3 length: 13 amino acids. Deletions cut 4 bases from V and 3 bases from J, with 10 bases between. DNA for the CDR3: TGTGCCAGCAGCCCCTGGGGGGACACTGAAGCTTTCTTT. Its protein is CASSPWGDTEAFF.

This chain connects TRBV11-2 to TRBJ2-5, with a tentative D call TRBD2 (7 bases). The length of the CDR3 is 19 residues. Trimming cost V 5 bases and J 3 bases, with 28 bases left between them. Germline CDR1 and CDR2: SGHAT and FQNNGV. CDR3 loop: CASSAPGLPLGGGKETQYF. As DNA, the CDR3 is TGTGCCAGCAGCGCTCCGGGACTACCTTTGGGAGGGGGAAAAGAGACCCAGTACTTC.

This rearrangement joins TRBV18 to TRBJ1-2; D may be TRBD1 (6 bases). Germline assignment: CDR1 KGHSH and CDR2 LQKENI. The CDR3 has 14 amino acids. V was pared by 1 base and J by 3 bases, with 9 bases between. CDR3 loop: CASSPRDTDYGYTF. DNA of the CDR3: TGTGCCAGCTCACCACGGGACACTGACTATGGCTACACCTTC.

The genes are TRBV2 and TRBJ2-5, with 9 bases fitting TRBD2. Germline CDR1 and CDR2: SNHLY and FYNNEI. V shed 5 bases and J 5 bases; nucleotides not matched to a gene: 9. The CDR3 length is 15 residues. The CDR3 nucleotides are TGTGCCAGCAGTCCGTTAGCGGGAGCGGGGGAGACCCAGTACTTC. It yields the protein CASSPLAGAGETQYF.

This chain connects TRBV10-1 to TRBJ2-3; D remains ambiguous. CDR1 is WNHNN, CDR2 SYGVQD, per germline (reference sequence). V was trimmed by 3 bases and J by 0 bases, leaving 10 bases between them. The CDR3 has 15 amino acids. Here the CDR3 DNA reads TGCGCCAGCAGTGACATGGGCCGAAGCACAGATACGCAGTATTTT. Its protein is CASSDMGRSTDTQYF.

The chain combines TRBV7-2 with TRBJ2-1; D uncertain. V was trimmed by 3 bases and J by 0 bases, leaving 12 bases between them. Germline CDR1 SGHTA, CDR2 FQGNSA. The CDR3 is 16 amino acids. This CDR3 reads CASSFTTASSYNEQFF. CDR3 sequence (DNA): TGTGCCAGCAGCTTTACGACCGCCAGCTCCTACAATGAGCAGTTCTTC.

This chain joins TRBV28 and TRBJ1-5, with D perhaps matching TRBD1 (6 bases). V was cut by 4 bases and J by 0 bases, with 10 bases left in between. CDR1 is MDHEN, CDR2 SYDVKM, per germline. The CDR3 contains 15 residues. CDR3 nucleotides: TGTGCCAGCAGTTCGGGACAATATAGCAATCAGCCCCAGCATTTT. Its translation: CASSSGQYSNQPQHF.

V usage is TRBV10-3 and J usage is TRBJ1-3; 8 nucleotides agree with TRBD1. V lost 6 bases to trimming and J lost 0 bases; unmatched junction nucleotides: 7. The CDR3 extends over 16 amino acids. Germline V CDR1 and CDR2: ENHRY, SYGVKD. CDR3 nucleotide sequence: TGTGCCATCAGGGACAGGGCTGTTACCTCTGGAAACACCATATATTTT. This codes for CAIRDRAVTSGNTIYF.

J is TRBJ2-3 and V is TRBV6-1; D possibly corresponds to TRBD1 (5 bases). The germline V gene encodes CDR1 MNHNS and CDR2 SASEGT. V dropped 6 bases and J dropped 6 bases, with 13 bases sitting between them. The CDR3 covers 13 residues. CDR3 protein: CASRGLSKDTQYF. The CDR3, as DNA: TGTGCCAGCAGGGGGCTGAGTAAGGATACGCAGTATTTT.

V gene TRBV10-2 combines with J gene TRBJ1-1; the D gene is possibly TRBD1 (5 bases). This CDR3 has 15 amino acids. Germline V lookup: CDR1 WSHSY, CDR2 SAAADI. V dropped 2 bases and J dropped 7 bases, with 17 bases sitting between them. CDR3 region: CASSEATLRGDEAFF. CDR3 coding DNA: TGCGCCAGCAGTGAGGCCACCTTGAGGGGCGATGAAGCTTTCTTT.

The chain has TRBV11-2 and TRBJ2-3; D gene ambiguous. The CDR3 contains 13 residues. Germline assignment: CDR1 SGHAT and CDR2 FQNNGV. Trimming shortened V by 4 bases and J by 2 bases, and 7 bases separated the two germline ends. The CDR3 sequence: CASSYAFTDTQYF. CDR3 in DNA: TGTGCCAGCAGCTACGCTTTCACAGATACGCAGTATTTT.

The rearrangement links TRBV28 to TRBJ2-1; D remains unclear. This CDR3 contains 12 residues. Germline lookup yields CDR1 MDHEN and CDR2 SYDVKM. Trimming left V 7 bases short and J 2 bases short, with 6 bases between. The CDR3 nucleotides read TGTGCCAGCAATTATCCCTACAATGAGCAGTTCTTC. This translates into CASNYPYNEQFF. Full variable domain (rest looked up from reference TRBV28 and TRBJ2-1): DVKVTQSSRYLVKRTGEKVFLECVQDMDHENMFWYRQDPGLGLRLIYFSYDVKMKEKGDIPEGYSVSREKKERFSLILESASTNQTSMYLCASNYPYNEQFFGPGTRLTVL.

This chain links TRBV29-1 with TRBJ1-3, with no clear D. Trimming took 7 bases from V and 0 from J, leaving 7 bases between them. CDR3 size: 12 residues. CDR1 is SQVTM and CDR2 is ANQGSEA in the germline V gene. The DNA of the CDR3 is TGCAGCGGGGGAATCTCTGGAAACACCATATATTTT. The encoded protein is CSGGISGNTIYF.

This clone appeared once. The sample contains more than one DNA sequence encoding this CDR3. The genes are TRBV5-4 and TRBJ2-5; D is perhaps TRBD2 (6 bases). The ends were cut back, 3 bases at V and 5 bases at J, with 11 bases in the middle. CDR3 size: 13 residues. CDR1 and CDR2 from the germline V gene are SGHNT and YYREEE (reference sequence). The CDR3 coding sequence is TGTGCCAGCAGCTCCCCGGGACTTGAGACCCAGTACTTC. The encoded protein is CASSSPGLETQYF.

V gene TRBV19 combines with J gene TRBJ1-5; TRBD1 might be the D (5 bases). The V gene lost 1 base and the J gene lost 1 base, with 11 bases spanning the gap. The CDR3 is 16 residues long. The germline V gene encodes CDR1 LNHDA and CDR2 SQIVND (reference sequence). The CDR3 is CASSIVWGSSNQPQHF. In DNA, the CDR3 is TGTGCCAGTAGTATAGTGTGGGGGAGCAGCAATCAGCCCCAGCATTTT.

The chain joins TRBV11-2 to TRBJ1-2; tentative D call: TRBD1 (6 bases). This CDR3 is built from 15 residues. Between the trimmed V and J ends, which lost 1 base and 1 base, there was a span of 10 bases. Looked up from germline, CDR1 is SGHAT and CDR2 is FQNNGV. This chain's CDR3 is CASSLGGPRNYGYTF. Written as DNA, the CDR3 is TGTGCCAGCAGCTTAGGGGGGCCCCGTAACTATGGCTACACCTTC.

The V call is TRBV7-8, the J call TRBJ2-3; no firm D call. Trimming pared 0 bases from V and 5 bases from J, leaving 9 bases between. Germline assignment: CDR1 SGHVS and CDR2 FQNEAQ. The CDR3 sequence is 14 residues long. CDR3 coding DNA: TGTGCCAGCAGCTTAGCGAGGAAAGGAGATACGCAGTATTTT. It encodes CASSLARKGDTQYF.

V usage is TRBV2 and J usage is TRBJ1-5; no clear D gene. This CDR3 has 16 amino acids. Germline V gives CDR1 SNHLY, CDR2 FYNNEI. V lost 3 bases to trimming and J lost 0 bases, with 12 bases between them. The CDR3 here is CASSERGIYSNQPQHF. The CDR3 bases are TGTGCCAGCAGTGAGCGGGGTATCTATAGCAATCAGCCCCAGCATTTT.

Notes on this clone: The sample contains more than one DNA sequence encoding this CDR3. J is TRBJ1-2 and V is TRBV19; D may be TRBD1 (5 bases). The ends were cut back, 2 bases at V and 4 bases at J, with 8 bases in the middle. Germline CDR1 is LNHDA and CDR2 is SQIVND (reference sequence). The CDR3 has 13 amino acids. The CDR3 coding sequence is TGTGCCAGTAGTATACAGGGTTCCTATGGCTACACCTTC. Amino acids: CASSIQGSYGYTF. Drawing the rest from reference TRBV19 and TRBJ1-2, the complete variable domain is DGGITQSPKYLFRKEGQNVTLSCEQNLNHDAMYWYRQDPGQGLRLIYYSQIVNDFQKGDIAEGYSVSREKKESFPLTVTSAQKNPTAFYLCASSIQGSYGYTFGSGTRLTVV.

This chain links TRBV4-2 with TRBJ2-1, with D possibly TRBD2 on 6 matching bases. CDR1 and CDR2 (germline): LGHNA, YNFKEQ. The CDR3 is made up of 13 amino acids. V gave up 4 bases and J gave up 7 bases, with 11 bases separating them. CDR3 loop: CASSPSGRNEQFF. CDR3 DNA: TGTGCCAGCAGCCCATCAGGGAGGAATGAGCAGTTCTTC.

The chain combines TRBV27 with TRBJ1-5; 9 nucleotides agree with TRBD1. The CDR3 is 16 amino acids. Germline-derived CDR1 and CDR2 are MNHEY and SMNVEV (reference sequence). V lost 3 bases and J lost 4; bases outside the gene matches: 7. In nucleotides, the CDR3 is TGTGCCAGCAGTTTGGTTGGACAGGGGTGGAATCAGCCCCAGCATTTT. Translating gives CASSLVGQGWNQPQHF.

In this sample, this clone turned up once. The CDR3 reads CASSFGLAGPFYNEQFF. The CDR3 DNA reads as TGCGCCAGCAGCTTCGGACTAGCGGGACCTTTTTACAATGAGCAGTTCTTC. The chain links TRBV5-1 to TRBJ2-1; TRBD2 agrees at 12 bases. CDR3 size: 17 residues. Trimming cost V 2 bases and J 4 bases; bases outside gene matches: 7. The germline V gene encodes CDR1 SGHRS and CDR2 YFSETQ.

The chain carries TRBV10-3 and TRBJ1-2; a possible D gene is TRBD1 (6 bases). The CDR3 runs to 11 residues. V was pared by 8 bases and J by 6 bases, with 10 bases between. Germline V CDR1 and CDR2: ENHRY, SYGVKD. CDR3 in DNA: TGTGCCATCTGGGACACGAATGGCTACACCTTC. As protein: CAIWDTNGYTF.

This clone has only a few counts. This rearrangement joins TRBV7-2 to TRBJ1-5; D is perhaps TRBD1 (6 bases). The germline CDR1 and CDR2 sequences are SGHTA and FQGNSA. V was trimmed by 4 bases and J by 7 bases, leaving 11 bases between them. The CDR3 sequence is 13 residues long. The CDR3 protein is CASSSQGRQPQHF. CDR3 in DNA: TGTGCCAGCAGCTCTCAGGGGCGCCAGCCCCAGCATTTT.